The next 7 T cell receptor beta chains were all read from a single sample in a study of blood T cell repertoires in COVID-19. The data were produced by immunoSEQ multiplex PCR, yet TCRdb's version contains in-frame clones alone and is incomplete. The sample includes 120,000 to 150,000 clones, about nine tenths seen only once; the top ten take around 40%. Sequenced input: peripheral blood. The source of these receptors is a man aged 50-60 years who had recovered from COVID-19.

This chain connects TRBV20-1 to TRBJ2-1, with 11 positions matching TRBD2. This CDR3 region has 17 residues. The germline V gene has CDR1 DFQATT and CDR2 SNEGSKA (reference sequence). The V and J ends lost 3 bases and 3 bases, in that order; junction bases with no gene match: 10. CDR3 coding DNA: TGCAGTGCTAGTGGCCTAGCGGGGGGTAGTTACTACAATGAGCAGTTCTTC. Translating it yields CSASGLAGGSYYNEQFF.

The chain recombines TRBV27 with TRBJ1-5; D gene unclear. The CDR3 totals 15 residues. V lost 10 bases, J lost 2 bases, and 18 bases lay in between. Germline V gene sequence: CDR1 MNHEY, CDR2 SMNVEV (reference sequence). In nucleotides, the CDR3 is TGTGCCACCGCCGGAAGTGGGAGTCGCAATCAGCCCCAGCATTTT. Translating gives CATAGSGSRNQPQHF.

The chain links TRBV10-3 to TRBJ2-7, with TRBD2 matching over 7 bases. From germline, CDR1 is ENHRY and CDR2 SYGVKD. V gave up 2 bases and J gave up 5 bases; unmatched junction bases: 12. The CDR3 totals 16 residues. CDR3 region: CAISETPGLPQDEQYF. CDR3 DNA: TGTGCCATCAGTGAGACTCCGGGACTACCCCAGGACGAGCAGTACTTC.

This clone has a single count. The chain combines TRBV5-1 with TRBJ2-7; D is unresolved. The CDR3 runs to 11 residues. V was clipped by 2 bases and J by 3 bases, with 3 bases between them. CDR1 is SGHRS, CDR2 YFSETQ, per germline. The CDR3 DNA follows: TGCGCCAGCAGCTTCGGCTACGAGCAGTACTTC. As protein: CASSFGYEQYF.

This clone was recorded once. The rearrangement links TRBV19 to TRBJ1-4; the match to TRBD1 covers 7 bases. The CDR3 covers 19 residues. Germline V gene data show CDR1 as LNHDA and CDR2 as SQIVND (reference sequence). The V gene end was trimmed by 3 bases and the J gene end by 4 bases; junction bases not matched to a gene: 17. The DNA for the CDR3 is TGTGCCAGTAGTATTGGGAGGCTGGGAACAGGGGCAGTTAATGAAAAACTGTTTTTT. It specifies CASSIGRLGTGAVNEKLFF.

This chain connects TRBV5-1 to TRBJ2-5; 7 bases align to TRBD2. The CDR3 totals 16 residues. V lost 1 base, J lost 5 bases, and 11 bases stayed unmatched. Germline CDR1 is SGHRS and CDR2 is YFSETQ. Written as DNA, the CDR3 is TGCGCCAGCAGCTTGAGTATTGGGGAGGGAGAGGAGACCCAGTACTTC. This encodes CASSLSIGEGEETQYF.

V and J are TRBV11-2 and TRBJ2-1; no firm D call. This CDR3 has 14 residues. Germline V CDR1 and CDR2: SGHAT, FQNNGV. V was clipped by 2 bases and J by 6 bases, with 11 bases between them. The CDR3 bases are TGTGCCAGCAGCTTAACTTACCGCCTCAATGAGCAGTTCTTC. It yields the protein CASSLTYRLNEQFF.